This T cell receptor beta chain was recovered during a study of blood T cell repertoires in COVID-19. Study overall: Sites in the United States, Italy and Spain provided acute and convalescent COVID-19 samples. Sources were T cells, B-cell-depleted T cells, or PBMCs; the material itself was cDNA or gDNA.

This CDR3 comprises 15 residues. CDR1 MNHEY and CDR2 SMNVEV come from the germline V gene (reference sequence). V lost 6 bases to trimming and J lost 7 bases; unmatched junction nucleotides: 13. Authors' methods: Reference gene primers were amplified, and this amplification served to estimate nucleated cell counts. The protocol was immunoSEQ multiplex PCR, while the TCRdb copy is restricted to in-frame clones and leaves out a portion. V and J calls and clone size are copied from that table; D and trimming were computed from the DNA. The sample lists fewer than 400,000 clones; around 90% were seen once.

The receptor comes from a human donor in a cohort sampled during active COVID-19. The specimen sequenced was peripheral blood. This rearrangement joins TRBV27 to TRBJ2-7; 9 nucleotides match TRBD2. The CDR3 coding sequence is TGTGCCAGCAGCCCCGGTTTTGGCGGGAGGGGGGAGCAGTACTTC. It yields the protein CASSPGFGGRGEQYF.